The 4 T cell receptor beta chains given below trace back to one sample, sequenced in a study of beta chain features in type 1 diabetes. Study-level points and caveats: In every one of the four CD4+ subsets, TCRB CDR3s were moderately but significantly shorter in Type 1 diabetes patients.

These receptors have no identified antigens. As every portion of the isolated RNA was reverse transcribed, the sequencing read expressed TCRB transcripts. TCRdb's copy holds only in-frame clones and misses some; the assay was immunoSEQ multiplex PCR. The table lists 600,000 to 750,000 clones, over 10% of them singletons, with more than 0.095% in the top ten. The source material was naive CD4+ T cells from blood. The receptors were gathered from a man younger than 45 with type 1 diabetes.

This clone has only a few counts. Within the sample, other DNA sequences also encode this same CDR3. The V call is TRBV18, the J call TRBJ2-5; D gene unclear. The CDR3 totals 14 residues. Germline values: CDR1 KGHSH, CDR2 LQKENI. V was shortened by 2 bases and J by 2 bases, with 9 bases between the two germline ends. CDR3 DNA sequence: TGTGCCAGCTCACCAGGGCGACTGCAAGAGACCCAGTACTTC. The encoded protein is CASSPGRLQETQYF.

The rearrangement uses TRBV6-5 and TRBJ1-2; possible D gene TRBD1, 6 bases. V was clipped by 7 bases and J by 2 bases, with 17 bases between them. CDR1 MNHEY and CDR2 SVGAGI come from the germline V gene. The CDR3 is 15 amino acids. CDR3 amino acids: CASTASGGQNYGYTF. The CDR3 DNA reads as TGTGCCAGCACCGCATCCGGGGGGCAAAACTATGGCTACACCTTC.

The chain has TRBV18 and TRBJ2-2; 7 positions match TRBD1. V lost 3 bases, J lost 2 bases, and 3 bases stayed unmatched. Germline CDR1 reads KGHSH; CDR2 reads LQKENI. The CDR3 runs 15 residues. CDR3 in amino acids: CASSPGQLNTGELFF. The CDR3 DNA follows: TGTGCCAGCTCACCGGGACAGCTCAACACCGGGGAGCTGTTTTTT.

This clone was seen a handful of times. J is TRBJ2-7 and V is TRBV9; 10 nucleotides agree with TRBD1. Germline-derived CDR1 and CDR2 are SGDLS and YYNGEE. With 0 bases clipped from V and 3 bases from J, the junction kept 3 bases outside the gene matches. The CDR3 is made up of 15 amino acids. As DNA, the CDR3 is TGTGCCAGCAGCGTAGGGACAGGGGGGATCTACGAGCAGTACTTC. Translating it yields CASSVGTGGIYEQYF. Full variable domain (outside the CDR3, taken from reference TRBV9 and TRBJ2-7): DSGVTQTPKHLITATGQRVTLRCSPRSGDLSVYWYQQSLDQGLQFLIQYYNGEERAKGNILERFSAQQFPDLHSELNLSSLELGDSALYFCASSVGTGGIYEQYFGPGTRLTVT.